This section outlines one TCR beta chain sequence together with its context. Its antigen is unidentified. The data belong to a study of cytomegalovirus exposure and HLA in healthy donors. Whole-study findings and limits: TCR beta V- and J-gene trimming was later associated with a missense DCLRE1C variant. Researchers left out some V segments, among them TRBV6-2 and TRBV6-3, as indistinguishable. Cytomegalovirus association was assigned to about 180 TCR beta chains. HLA alleles were associated with 18,000 or so TCR beta sequences in a later analysis at 0.05 false discovery rate.

Primers included in the PCR were 60 Vbeta and 13 Jbeta primers. The protocol was immunoSEQ multiplex PCR, while the TCRdb copy is restricted to in-frame clones and leaves out a portion. Of about 150,000 clones listed, roughly 77% were seen once; the top ten hold roughly 3.6%. In germline, CDR1 is LNHDA, CDR2 SQIVND (reference sequence). Trimming removed 1 base at V and 1 base at J, with 8 bases between. This CDR3 spans 14 amino acids. Sequencing input: PBMCs. The chain joins TRBV19 to TRBJ2-7, with no clear D. The TCR was taken from a human donor in good health. The CDR3 protein is CASSIGHRSYEQYF. DNA for the CDR3: TGTGCCAGTAGTATAGGTCACAGATCCTACGAGCAGTACTTC.